These 31 T cell receptor beta chains share one sample of origin, sequenced in a study of OX40 agonist ivuxolimab in advanced cancers. Repertoires were generated with immunoSEQ multiplex PCR, while TCRdb's copy carries only in-frame clones and drops some. The sample holds 90,000 to 150,000 clones, 75% to 90% seen once. The sequenced sample was CD4+ or CD8+ T cells sorted from blood, obtained in a trial of the OX40 agonist ivuxolimab. The receptors here all came from an adult with an advanced solid tumor such as melanoma, head and neck, liver or kidney cancer.

This clone was counted a few times. CDR3 nucleotide sequence: TGTGCCAGTAGTGATCAACTCTATGGCTACACCTTC. Protein product: CASSDQLYGYTF. The genes are TRBV19 and TRBJ1-2; D unclear. Germline V gene lookup returns CDR1 LNHDA and CDR2 SQIVND (reference sequence). The CDR3 spans 12 residues. With 5 bases removed from V and 4 bases from J, the gap between germline ends came to 8 bases.

The chain employs TRBV5-6 and TRBJ2-5, with D maybe TRBD1 (5 bases). The germline V gene encodes CDR1 SGHDT and CDR2 YYEEEE. The CDR3 sequence is 13 residues long. The ends were cut back, 7 bases at V and 2 bases at J, with 12 bases in the middle. CDR3 region: CASGKDTQETQYF. For the CDR3, the DNA is TGTGCCAGCGGAAAGGACACTCAAGAGACCCAGTACTTC. The variable domain in full, with the rest retrieved from reference TRBV5-6 and TRBJ2-5, is DAGVTQSPTHLIKTRGQQVTLRCSPKSGHDTVSWYQQALGQGPQFIFQYYEEEERQRGNFPDRFSGHQFPNYSSELNVNALLLGDSALYLCASGKDTQETQYFGPGTRLLVL.

This clone was detected only a few times. The chain combines TRBV2 with TRBJ2-2; D gene uncertain. V shed 6 bases and J shed 7 bases, with 9 bases lying between them. This CDR3 contains 12 residues. Germline values: CDR1 SNHLY, CDR2 FYNNEI. CDR3 sequence (DNA): TGTGCCAGCAGCCTTATTAGCGGGGAGCTGTTTTTT. Encoded protein: CASSLISGELFF.

This clone occurred once. The chain joins TRBV7-9 to TRBJ1-2, with 10 bases that match TRBD1. Germline V gene lookup returns CDR1 SEHNR and CDR2 FQNEAQ (reference sequence). The CDR3 is made up of 16 amino acids. The V segment lost 5 bases and the J segment 7 bases; nucleotides outside the gene matches: 13. The CDR3 sequence: CASSQPGTGALPGYTF. CDR3 nucleotides: TGTGCCAGCAGCCAGCCCGGGACAGGGGCCCTCCCTGGCTACACCTTC.

CDR3 protein: CASSHPPDTQYF. DNA for the CDR3: TGTGCCAGCAGCCACCCTCCAGATACGCAGTATTTT. This rearrangement joins TRBV28 to TRBJ2-3, with D hard to call. Trimming left V 6 bases short and J 4 bases short, with 8 bases between. In germline, CDR1 is MDHEN, CDR2 SYDVKM. The CDR3 covers 12 residues.

This clone was seen once. The V call is TRBV19, the J call TRBJ2-7; 7 nucleotides match TRBD2. CDR1 and CDR2 from the germline V gene are LNHDA and SQIVND (reference sequence). J gave up 4 bases and V 5 bases, and 8 bases lay outside the gene matches. This CDR3 has 14 amino acids. The CDR3 coding sequence is TGTGCCAGTAGTCTGCGACTAGCTTGGTACGAGCAGTACTTC. Protein product: CASSLRLAWYEQYF.

The chain recombines TRBV7-2 with TRBJ2-3; D is ambiguous. The CDR3 covers 15 residues. CDR1 SGHTA and CDR2 FQGNSA come from the germline V gene. Trimming shortened V by 2 bases and J by 2 bases, and 11 bases separated the two germline ends. The CDR3 protein is CASSLSYLATDTQYF. For the CDR3, the DNA is TGTGCCAGCAGCTTAAGCTATCTCGCCACAGATACGCAGTATTTT.

The DNA of the CDR3 is TGTGCCAGCAGCGCCCGGAGGGCGGGGAGCGCAGATACGCAGTATTTT. It encodes CASSARRAGSADTQYF. The chain couples TRBV7-2 to TRBJ2-3, with D perhaps matching TRBD2 (6 bases). CDR1 is SGHTA and CDR2 is FQGNSA in the germline V gene. The V end lost 5 bases, the J end lost 4 bases, and 19 bases lay between the germline ends. The CDR3 is 16 amino acids.

The V and J genes are TRBV19 and TRBJ2-3; the D is unclear. There are 12 residues in the CDR3. In germline, CDR1 is LNHDA, CDR2 SQIVND (reference sequence). Trimming removed 3 bases at V and 4 bases at J, with 5 bases between. CDR3 in amino acids: CASSINPDTQYF. The CDR3 DNA reads TGTGCCAGTAGTATTAACCCAGATACGCAGTATTTT.

V and J are TRBV6-5 and TRBJ1-2; D is undetermined. Deletions cut 0 bases from V and 10 bases from J, with 12 bases between. CDR1 and CDR2 from the germline V gene are MNHEY and SVGAGI. This CDR3 is built from 13 residues. The CDR3 is CASSYSWAPFYTF. The CDR3, as DNA: TGTGCCAGCAGTTACTCGTGGGCTCCCTTCTACACCTTC.

In this sample, this clone turned up a few times. The chain combines TRBV30 with TRBJ1-5, with D unclear. Trimming removed 2 bases at V and 1 base at J, with 9 bases between. CDR1 GTSNPN and CDR2 SVGIG come from the germline V gene (reference sequence). The CDR3 is 14 residues long. In DNA, the CDR3 is TGTGCCTGGAGTTTAGGACTGAGCAATCAGCCCCAGCATTTT. Amino acid sequence: CAWSLGLSNQPQHF. The full variable domain, in which reference TRBV30 and TRBJ1-5 provide the parts outside the CDR3, is SQTIHQWPATLVQPVGSPLSLECTVEGTSNPNLYWYRQAAGRGLQLLFYSVGIGQISSEVPQNLSASRPQDRQFILSSKKLLLSDSGFYLCAWSLGLSNQPQHFGDGTRLSIL.

The chain couples TRBV28 to TRBJ1-1, with 7 bases aligning to TRBD1. Germline V gene data show CDR1 as MDHEN and CDR2 as SYDVKM. J was trimmed by 1 base and V by 8 bases; bases with no gene match: 4. CDR3 length equals 13 residues. The CDR3 sequence is CASVWDRNTEAFF. The CDR3 DNA sequence: TGTGCCAGCGTTTGGGACAGGAACACTGAAGCTTTCTTT.

The chain recombines TRBV18 with TRBJ2-2, with 12 bases lining up with TRBD1. The length of the CDR3 is 19 residues. J gave up 1 base and V 3 bases, and 9 bases lay outside the gene matches. In germline, CDR1 is KGHSH, CDR2 LQKENI. CDR3 loop: CASSPYGTGGRGNTGELFF. As DNA, the CDR3 is TGTGCCAGCTCACCCTACGGGACAGGGGGCCGAGGGAACACCGGGGAGCTGTTTTTT. The whole variable domain, filled in from reference TRBV18 and TRBJ2-2, reads NAGVMQNPRHLVRRRGQEARLRCSPMKGHSHVYWYRQLPEEGLKFMVYLQKENIIDESGMPKERFSAEFPKEGPSILRIQQVVRGDSAAYFCASSPYGTGGRGNTGELFFGEGSRLTVL.

The chain couples TRBV5-4 to TRBJ1-3; the match to TRBD1 covers 8 bases. Germline V gene sequence: CDR1 SGHNT, CDR2 YYREEE (reference sequence). CDR3 size: 15 residues. The junction had 5 bases not matched to a gene; V was cut back by 3 bases and J by 3 bases. The DNA for the CDR3 is TGTGCCAGCAGCTCCAGGGGGCCGGGTGGAAACACCATATATTTT. Translating gives CASSSRGPGGNTIYF.

The chain couples TRBV19 to TRBJ1-4; 7 bases are a match to TRBD1. J was trimmed by 0 bases and V by 5 bases; bases with no gene match: 3. The CDR3 spans 15 residues. Germline V gene lookup returns CDR1 LNHDA and CDR2 SQIVND (reference sequence). The DNA of the CDR3 is TGTGCCAGTAGTGGGGACAGTGCAACTAATGAAAAACTGTTTTTT. The encoded protein is CASSGDSATNEKLFF. Filled out from reference TRBV19 and TRBJ1-4, the complete variable domain reads DGGITQSPKYLFRKEGQNVTLSCEQNLNHDAMYWYRQDPGQGLRLIYYSQIVNDFQKGDIAEGYSVSREKKESFPLTVTSAQKNPTAFYLCASSGDSATNEKLFFGSGTQLSVL.

The chain combines TRBV9 with TRBJ2-3, with 8 bases matching TRBD2. Germline values: CDR1 SGDLS, CDR2 YYNGEE. The V segment lost 10 bases and the J segment 6 bases; nucleotides outside the gene matches: 19. The CDR3 consists of 16 residues. The CDR3 nucleotides are TGTGCCCGCGGGCCCCGGGGGGCGGGGGGAACGGATACGCAGTATTTT. This sequence encodes CARGPRGAGGTDTQYF.

The chain links TRBV28 to TRBJ1-2; TRBD1 agrees at 10 bases. The J segment lost 5 bases and the V segment lost 4 bases, leaving 4 bases of the junction unmatched. In germline, CDR1 is MDHEN, CDR2 SYDVKM. The CDR3 has 14 amino acids. CDR3 sequence reads: CASSSGQGLYGYTF. In DNA, the CDR3 is TGTGCCAGCAGTTCGGGACAGGGGTTGTATGGCTACACCTTC.

The chain has TRBV7-2 and TRBJ1-1; tentatively, D is TRBD1 (6 bases). Germline V gene data show CDR1 as SGHTA and CDR2 as FQGNSA. The V gene lost 4 bases and the J gene lost 3 bases, with 9 bases spanning the gap. The CDR3 spans 13 residues. The CDR3: CASSYRVDTEAFF. In DNA form, the CDR3 reads TGTGCCAGCAGCTACAGGGTAGACACTGAAGCTTTCTTT.

This chain joins TRBV19 and TRBJ1-3, with D tentatively TRBD1 (5 bases). CDR3 length: 14 amino acids. The germline V gene encodes CDR1 LNHDA and CDR2 SQIVND (reference sequence). Trimming cost V 7 bases and J 0 bases, with 10 bases left between them. CDR3 residues: CASKPGDSGNTIYF. CDR3 nucleotide sequence: TGTGCCAGTAAGCCGGGGGACTCTGGAAACACCATATATTTT.

The chain has TRBV6-5 and TRBJ2-1; D call uncertain. The CDR3 runs to 13 residues. Germline V gene lookup returns CDR1 MNHEY and CDR2 SVGAGI. V was pared by 6 bases and J by 4 bases, with 10 bases between. The CDR3 DNA is TGTGCCAGCAGCCCGGGCCAGTACAATGAGCAGTTCTTC. Amino acid sequence: CASSPGQYNEQFF.

In DNA form, the CDR3 reads TGCAGCGTTTTTCCCGACAGCTCTGGAAACACCATATATTTT. This gives the protein CSVFPDSSGNTIYF. The gene calls are TRBV29-1 and TRBJ1-3; D might be TRBD1 (5 bases). Germline CDR1 is SQVTM and CDR2 is ANQGSEA. The CDR3 loop spans 14 amino acids. Trimming stripped 5 bases from V and 0 bases from J, with 11 bases between.

The chain joins TRBV28 to TRBJ2-7, with TRBD2 matching 15 bases. The CDR3 extends over 18 amino acids. The junction had 14 bases not matched to a gene; V was cut back by 8 bases and J by 3 bases. Germline CDR1 is MDHEN and CDR2 is SYDVKM. CDR3 sequence reads: CASPPGTSGGLEIYEQYF. The CDR3 nucleotides are TGTGCCAGCCCTCCTGGGACTAGCGGGGGGCTCGAAATCTACGAGCAGTACTTC.

V and J are TRBV6-1 and TRBJ1-2; D is unclear. Germline assignment: CDR1 MNHNS and CDR2 SASEGT. CDR3 size: 13 residues. Deletions cut 6 bases from V and 4 bases from J, with 12 bases between. The CDR3 nucleotides are TGTGCCAGCAGGGGCGGGGTGCTCTATGGCTACACCTTC. Translation gives CASRGGVLYGYTF.

The gene calls are TRBV5-6 and TRBJ1-2, with D possibly matching TRBD1 (6 bases). This CDR3 is built from 14 residues. Germline V lookup: CDR1 SGHDT, CDR2 YYEEEE. V shed 1 base and J shed 4 bases, with 11 bases lying between them. In DNA, the CDR3 is TGTGCCAGCAGCTTGTCCGGACAGATCTATGGCTACACCTTC. Translating gives CASSLSGQIYGYTF. The variable domain in full, with the rest retrieved from reference TRBV5-6 and TRBJ1-2, is DAGVTQSPTHLIKTRGQQVTLRCSPKSGHDTVSWYQQALGQGPQFIFQYYEEEERQRGNFPDRFSGHQFPNYSSELNVNALLLGDSALYLCASSLSGQIYGYTFGSGTRLTVV.

This clone was seen just once. V usage is TRBV6-5 and J usage is TRBJ2-1; weak D call: TRBD2 (5 bases). CDR3 length equals 15 residues. Germline lookup yields CDR1 MNHEY and CDR2 SVGAGI. V gave up 2 bases and J gave up 2 bases, with 10 bases separating them. CDR3 sequence (DNA): TGTGCCAGCAGTTACGCCGGGGAAACCTACAATGAGCAGTTCTTC. Translated, it gives CASSYAGETYNEQFF.

The V gene is TRBV7-2, the J gene TRBJ2-1; TRBD2 aligns across 8 bases. From germline, CDR1 is SGHTA and CDR2 FQGNSA. This CDR3 region has 15 residues. With V trimmed by 5 bases and J by 7 bases, 10 bases remained unmatched. CDR3 nucleotides: TGTGCCAGCAGCCGAACCTCGGGACTAGGGAATGAGCAGTTCTTC. Amino acid sequence: CASSRTSGLGNEQFF.

J is TRBJ2-4 and V is TRBV28, with a weak D call TRBD1 (6 bases). The V gene lost 3 bases and the J gene lost 2 bases, with 8 bases spanning the gap. Germline V CDR1 and CDR2: MDHEN, SYDVKM. This CDR3 is built from 14 residues. The DNA for the CDR3 is TGTGCCAGCAGTTTGGACAGTTCCAAAAACATTCAGTACTTC. It yields the protein CASSLDSSKNIQYF.

This sequence joins TRBV7-2 and TRBJ2-5; D is possibly TRBD2 (6 bases). The CDR3 is 14 amino acids. Trimming took off 7 bases at V and 5 bases at J, with 17 bases between the two ends. Germline CDR1 SGHTA, CDR2 FQGNSA. The DNA for the CDR3 is TGTGCCAGCAACGCGGGGCAGGGTTTCGAGACCCAGTACTTC. This gives the protein CASNAGQGFETQYF.

This chain uses TRBV7-2 with TRBJ2-1; 10 positions agree with TRBD2. CDR3 size: 16 residues. The V and J ends lost 6 bases and 7 bases, in that order; junction bases with no gene match: 12. Looked up from germline, CDR1 is SGHTA and CDR2 is FQGNSA. The CDR3 sequence: CASSYQPLAGGNEQFF. DNA of the CDR3: TGTGCCAGCAGTTACCAACCGTTAGCGGGGGGAAATGAGCAGTTCTTC.

The chain has TRBV6-5 and TRBJ1-1; 9 positions match TRBD1. Germline values: CDR1 MNHEY, CDR2 SVGAGI. The V and J ends lost 7 bases and 4 bases, in that order; junction bases with no gene match: 10. The CDR3 consists of 15 residues. The CDR3 protein is CASNGQGLNGTEAFF. CDR3 in DNA: TGTGCCAGCAACGGACAGGGGCTCAACGGCACTGAAGCTTTCTTT.

The CDR3, as DNA: TGTGCCAGCGGCCCTGCGCATTCCACCAAAAACATTCAGTACTTC. Translated: CASGPAHSTKNIQYF. This chain joins TRBV6-6 and TRBJ2-4; D is undetermined. The CDR3 contains 15 residues. Trimming cost V 8 bases and J 2 bases, with 16 bases left between them. Germline V gene sequence: CDR1 MNHNY, CDR2 SVGAGI (reference sequence).